This T cell receptor beta chain originates from a study of blood T cell repertoires in COVID-19. V dropped 6 bases and J dropped 3; count of bases not matched to a gene: 6. There are 15 residues in the CDR3. Germline V gene data show CDR1 as MNHNY and CDR2 as SVGAGI (reference sequence). Sequencing was performed with immunoSEQ multiplex PCR; in TCRdb, only in-frame clones are kept and a portion is missing. The data show a few hundred thousand clones, around four fifths seen once. Sequenced: peripheral blood. The sequence derives from a man younger than 40 who had recovered from COVID-19. The chain is built from TRBV6-6 and TRBJ1-1, with 11 bases lining up with TRBD1. The CDR3 DNA reads as TGTGCCAGCAGGCCTCGGGGACAGGGGGACACTGAAGCTTTCTTT. Its translation is CASRPRGQGDTEAFF.